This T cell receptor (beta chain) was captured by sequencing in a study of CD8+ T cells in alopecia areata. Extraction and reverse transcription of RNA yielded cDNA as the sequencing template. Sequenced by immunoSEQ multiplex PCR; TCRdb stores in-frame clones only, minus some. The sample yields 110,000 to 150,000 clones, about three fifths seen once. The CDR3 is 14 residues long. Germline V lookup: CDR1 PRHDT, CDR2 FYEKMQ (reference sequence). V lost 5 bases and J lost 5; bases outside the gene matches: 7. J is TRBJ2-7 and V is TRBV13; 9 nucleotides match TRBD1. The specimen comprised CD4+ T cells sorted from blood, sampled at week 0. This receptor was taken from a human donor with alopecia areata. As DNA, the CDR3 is TGTGCCAGCAGCAGACAACAGGGGGCCGACGAGCAGTACTTC. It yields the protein CASSRQQGADEQYF.